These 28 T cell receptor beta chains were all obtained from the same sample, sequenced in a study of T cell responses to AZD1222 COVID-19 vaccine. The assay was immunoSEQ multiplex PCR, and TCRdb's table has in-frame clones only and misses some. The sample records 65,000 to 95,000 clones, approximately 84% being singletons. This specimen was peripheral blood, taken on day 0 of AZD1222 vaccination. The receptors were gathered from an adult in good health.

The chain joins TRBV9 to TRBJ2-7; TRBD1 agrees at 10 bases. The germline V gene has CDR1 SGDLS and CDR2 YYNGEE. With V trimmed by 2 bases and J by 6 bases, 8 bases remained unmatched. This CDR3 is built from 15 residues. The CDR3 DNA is TGTGCCAGCAGCGTCTCCGGGACAGGGGTAAGCGAGCAGTACTTC. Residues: CASSVSGTGVSEQYF.

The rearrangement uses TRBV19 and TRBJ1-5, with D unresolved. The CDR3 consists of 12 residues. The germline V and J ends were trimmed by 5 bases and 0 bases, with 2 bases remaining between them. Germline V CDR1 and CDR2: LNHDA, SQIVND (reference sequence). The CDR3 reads CASSDSNQPQHF. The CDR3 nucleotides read TGTGCCAGTAGTGATAGCAATCAGCCCCAGCATTTT.

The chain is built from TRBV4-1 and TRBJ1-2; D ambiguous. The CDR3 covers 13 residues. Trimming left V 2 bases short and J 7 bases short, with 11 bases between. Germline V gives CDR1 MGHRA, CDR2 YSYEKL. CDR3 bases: TGCGCCAGCAGCCAATCAAGGGAGGTTGGCTACACCTTC. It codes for CASSQSREVGYTF.

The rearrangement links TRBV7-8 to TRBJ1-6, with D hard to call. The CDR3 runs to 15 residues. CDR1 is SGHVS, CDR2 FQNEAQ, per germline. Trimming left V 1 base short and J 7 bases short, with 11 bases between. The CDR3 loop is CASSLGGRLNSPLHF. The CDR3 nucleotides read TGTGCCAGCAGCTTAGGTGGCAGACTAAATTCACCCCTCCACTTT.

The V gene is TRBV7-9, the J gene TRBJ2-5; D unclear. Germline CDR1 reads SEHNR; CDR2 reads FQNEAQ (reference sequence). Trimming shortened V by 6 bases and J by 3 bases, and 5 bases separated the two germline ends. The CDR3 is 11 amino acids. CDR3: CASSIKETQYF. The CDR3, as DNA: TGTGCCAGCAGTATCAAAGAGACCCAGTACTTC.

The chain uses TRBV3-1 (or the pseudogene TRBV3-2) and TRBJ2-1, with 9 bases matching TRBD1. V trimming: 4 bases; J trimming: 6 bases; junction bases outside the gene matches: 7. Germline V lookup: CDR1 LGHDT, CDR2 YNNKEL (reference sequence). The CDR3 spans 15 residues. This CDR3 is CASSPPGQGPNEQFF. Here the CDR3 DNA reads TGTGCCAGCAGCCCCCCGGGACAGGGCCCCAATGAGCAGTTCTTC.

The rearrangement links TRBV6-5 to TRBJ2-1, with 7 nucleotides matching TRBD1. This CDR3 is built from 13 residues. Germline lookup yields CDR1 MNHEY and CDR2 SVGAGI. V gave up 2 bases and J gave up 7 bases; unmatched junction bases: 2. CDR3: CASSYGTENEQFF. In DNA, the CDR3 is TGTGCCAGCAGTTACGGGACAGAAAATGAGCAGTTCTTC.

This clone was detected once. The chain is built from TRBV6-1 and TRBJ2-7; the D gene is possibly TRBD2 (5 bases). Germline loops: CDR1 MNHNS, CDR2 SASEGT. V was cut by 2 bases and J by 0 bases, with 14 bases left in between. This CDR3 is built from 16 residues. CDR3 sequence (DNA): TGTGCCAGCAGTGAAATAGCGCGGTCCCCCTCCTACGAGCAGTACTTC. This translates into CASSEIARSPSYEQYF.

CDR3 sequence reads: CSARDGGPLFF. In DNA form, the CDR3 reads TGCAGTGCTAGAGATGGGGGCCCGCTGTTTTTT. The rearrangement joins TRBV20-1 to TRBJ2-2; D is perhaps TRBD1 (6 bases). The CDR3 has 11 amino acids. Germline V CDR1 and CDR2: DFQATT, SNEGSKA (reference sequence). V gave up 0 bases and J gave up 13 bases, with 9 bases separating them.

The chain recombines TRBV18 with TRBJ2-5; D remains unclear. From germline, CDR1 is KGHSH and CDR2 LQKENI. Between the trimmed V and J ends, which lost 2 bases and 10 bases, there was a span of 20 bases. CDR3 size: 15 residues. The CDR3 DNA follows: TGTGCCAGCTCACCAGAAGGGCTGGGGAATCTTAACCAGTACTTC. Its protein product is CASSPEGLGNLNQYF. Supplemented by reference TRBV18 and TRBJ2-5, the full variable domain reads NAGVMQNPRHLVRRRGQEARLRCSPMKGHSHVYWYRQLPEEGLKFMVYLQKENIIDESGMPKERFSAEFPKEGPSILRIQQVVRGDSAAYFCASSPEGLGNLNQYFGPGTRLLVL.

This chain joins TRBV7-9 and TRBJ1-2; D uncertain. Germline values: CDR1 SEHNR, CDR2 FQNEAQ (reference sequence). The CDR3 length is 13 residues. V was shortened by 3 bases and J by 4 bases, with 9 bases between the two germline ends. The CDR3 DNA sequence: TGTGCCAGCAGCTTGACCCCTGGCTATGGCTACACCTTC. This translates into CASSLTPGYGYTF.

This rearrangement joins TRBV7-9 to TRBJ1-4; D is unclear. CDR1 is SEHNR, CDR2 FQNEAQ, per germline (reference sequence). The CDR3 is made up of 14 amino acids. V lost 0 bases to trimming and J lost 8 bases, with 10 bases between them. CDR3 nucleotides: TGTGCCAGCAGCTTAGCGCGGGCGGGCGAAAAACTGTTTTTT. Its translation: CASSLARAGEKLFF. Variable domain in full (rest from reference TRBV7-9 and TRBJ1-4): DTGVSQNPRHKITKRGQNVTFRCDPISEHNRLYWYRQTLGQGPEFLTYFQNEAQLEKSRLLSDRFSAERPKGSFSTLEIQRTEQGDSAMYLCASSLARAGEKLFFGSGTQLSVL.

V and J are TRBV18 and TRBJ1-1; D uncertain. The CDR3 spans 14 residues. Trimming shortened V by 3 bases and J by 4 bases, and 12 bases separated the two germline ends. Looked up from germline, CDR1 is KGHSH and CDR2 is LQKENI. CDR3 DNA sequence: TGTGCCAGCTCACCCCAGGTCTCGCGCACTGAAGCTTTCTTT. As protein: CASSPQVSRTEAFF.

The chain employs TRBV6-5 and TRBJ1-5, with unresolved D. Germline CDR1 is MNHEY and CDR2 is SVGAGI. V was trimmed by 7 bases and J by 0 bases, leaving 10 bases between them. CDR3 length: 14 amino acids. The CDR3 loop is CASIYANSNQPQHF. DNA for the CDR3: TGTGCCAGCATTTATGCTAATAGCAATCAGCCCCAGCATTTT.

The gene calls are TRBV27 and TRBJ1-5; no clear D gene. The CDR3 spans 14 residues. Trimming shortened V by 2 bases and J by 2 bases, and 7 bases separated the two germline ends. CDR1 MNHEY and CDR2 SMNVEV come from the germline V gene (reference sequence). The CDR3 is CASSLEGGNQPQHF. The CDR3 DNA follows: TGTGCCAGCAGTTTAGAGGGTGGCAATCAGCCCCAGCATTTT.

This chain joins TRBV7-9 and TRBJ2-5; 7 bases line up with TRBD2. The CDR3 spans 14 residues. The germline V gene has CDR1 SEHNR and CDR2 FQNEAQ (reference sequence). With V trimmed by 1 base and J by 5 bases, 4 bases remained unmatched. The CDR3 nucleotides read TGTGCCAGCAGCTTAGAGGTTAGCGGGGAGACCCAGTACTTC. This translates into CASSLEVSGETQYF.

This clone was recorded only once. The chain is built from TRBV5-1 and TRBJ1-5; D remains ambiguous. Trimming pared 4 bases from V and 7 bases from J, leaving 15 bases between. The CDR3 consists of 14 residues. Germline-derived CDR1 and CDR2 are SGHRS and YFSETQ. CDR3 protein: CASSIVEALQPQHF. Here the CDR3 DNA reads TGCGCCAGCAGCATTGTGGAGGCGCTGCAGCCCCAGCATTTT.

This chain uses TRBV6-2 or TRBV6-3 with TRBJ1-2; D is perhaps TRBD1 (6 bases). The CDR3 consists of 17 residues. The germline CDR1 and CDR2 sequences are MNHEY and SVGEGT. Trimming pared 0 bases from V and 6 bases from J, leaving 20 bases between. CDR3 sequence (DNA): TGTGCCAGCAGTTACTCGTCCCTCCCCAGGGGTCTAAATGGCTACACCTTC. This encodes CASSYSSLPRGLNGYTF.

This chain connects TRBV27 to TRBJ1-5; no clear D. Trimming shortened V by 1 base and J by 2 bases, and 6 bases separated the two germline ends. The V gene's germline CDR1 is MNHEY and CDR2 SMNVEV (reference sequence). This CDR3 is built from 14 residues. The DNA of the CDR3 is TGTGCCAGCAGTTTATTCTGGGGCAATCAGCCCCAGCATTTT. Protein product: CASSLFWGNQPQHF.

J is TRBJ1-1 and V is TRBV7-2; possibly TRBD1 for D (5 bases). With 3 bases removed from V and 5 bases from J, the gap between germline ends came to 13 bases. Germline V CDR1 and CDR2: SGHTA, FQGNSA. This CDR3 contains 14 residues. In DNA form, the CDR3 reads TGTGCCAGCAGCTTCAGGGACGCCACAACTGAAGCTTTCTTT. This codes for CASSFRDATTEAFF. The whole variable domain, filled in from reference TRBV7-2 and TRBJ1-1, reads GAGVSQSPSNKVTEKGKDVELRCDPISGHTALYWYRQSLGQGLEFLIYFQGNSAPDKSGLPSDRFSAERTGGSVSTLTIQRTQQEDSAVYLCASSFRDATTEAFFGQGTRLTVV.

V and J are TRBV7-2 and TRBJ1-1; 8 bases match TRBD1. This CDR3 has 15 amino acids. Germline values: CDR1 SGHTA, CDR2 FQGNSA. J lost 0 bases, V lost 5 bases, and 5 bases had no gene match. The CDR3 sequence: CASSRRTGMNTEAFF. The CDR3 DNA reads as TGTGCCAGCAGCAGACGGACAGGGATGAACACTGAAGCTTTCTTT.

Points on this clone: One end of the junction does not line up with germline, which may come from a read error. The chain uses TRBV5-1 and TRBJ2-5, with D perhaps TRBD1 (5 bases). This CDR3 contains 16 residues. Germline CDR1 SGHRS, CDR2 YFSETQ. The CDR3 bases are TGCGCCAGCAGCTTCCTACAGGTCTTCCACCAAGAGGCCCAGTACTTC. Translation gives CASSFLQVFHQEAQYF.

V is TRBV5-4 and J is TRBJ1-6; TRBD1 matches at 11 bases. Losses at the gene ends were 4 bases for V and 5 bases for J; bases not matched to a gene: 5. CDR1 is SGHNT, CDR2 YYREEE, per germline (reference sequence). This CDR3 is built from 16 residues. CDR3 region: CASSRGQGAHNSPLHF. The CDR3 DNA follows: TGTGCCAGCAGCCGAGGACAGGGGGCCCATAATTCACCCCTCCACTTT.

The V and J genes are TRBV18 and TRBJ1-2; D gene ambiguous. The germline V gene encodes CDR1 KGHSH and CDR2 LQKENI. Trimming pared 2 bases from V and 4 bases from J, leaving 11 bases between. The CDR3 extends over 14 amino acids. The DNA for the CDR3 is TGTGCCAGCTCACCAGAGCGAACGGGCTATGGCTACACCTTC. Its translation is CASSPERTGYGYTF. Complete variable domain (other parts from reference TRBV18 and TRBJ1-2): NAGVMQNPRHLVRRRGQEARLRCSPMKGHSHVYWYRQLPEEGLKFMVYLQKENIIDESGMPKERFSAEFPKEGPSILRIQQVVRGDSAAYFCASSPERTGYGYTFGSGTRLTVV.

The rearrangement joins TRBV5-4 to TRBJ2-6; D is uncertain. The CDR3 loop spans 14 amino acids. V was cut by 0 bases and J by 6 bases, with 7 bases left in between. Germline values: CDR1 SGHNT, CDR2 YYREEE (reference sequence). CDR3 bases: TGTGCCAGCAGCTTGGACGGACCGGCCAACGTCCTGACTTTC. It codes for CASSLDGPANVLTF.

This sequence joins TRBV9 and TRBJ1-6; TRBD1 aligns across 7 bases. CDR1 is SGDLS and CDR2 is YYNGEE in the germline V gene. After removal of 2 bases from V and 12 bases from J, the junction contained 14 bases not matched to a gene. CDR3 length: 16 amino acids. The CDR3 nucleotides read TGTGCCAGCAGCGTTCAGGGGGGAGACCTGGGCGAACCCCTCCACTTT. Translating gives CASSVQGGDLGEPLHF.

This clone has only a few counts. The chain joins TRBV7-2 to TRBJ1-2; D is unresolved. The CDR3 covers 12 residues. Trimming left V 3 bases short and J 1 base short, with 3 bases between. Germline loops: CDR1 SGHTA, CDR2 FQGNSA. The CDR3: CASSFNNYGYTF. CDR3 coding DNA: TGTGCCAGCAGCTTTAATAACTATGGCTACACCTTC.

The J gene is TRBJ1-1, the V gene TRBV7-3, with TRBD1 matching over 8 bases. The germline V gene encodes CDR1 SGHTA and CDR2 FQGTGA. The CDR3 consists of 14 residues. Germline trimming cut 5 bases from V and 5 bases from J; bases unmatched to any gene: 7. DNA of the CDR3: TGTGCCAGCAGCCCTCAGGGGGCAAGTACTGAAGCTTTCTTT. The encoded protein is CASSPQGASTEAFF.